This paragraph reports one T cell receptor beta chain. The antigen is undetermined. The sample comes from a study of cytomegalovirus exposure and HLA in healthy donors. About the research overall: Of all 400 or so donors who were genotyped, roughly 85% belonged to the Caucasian-associated ancestry cluster.

Both 60 Vbeta primers and 13 Jbeta primers went into the PCR. The method was immunoSEQ multiplex PCR; TCRdb's version includes in-frame clones alone and lacks a portion of them. The sample totals about 88,000 clones. Findings and caveats of the study: Certain sequence variants were highly shared and formed a cluster, and this cluster was likely a sequencing artifact.

V lost 8 bases and J lost 2; bases outside the gene matches: 3. Germline V gene data show CDR1 as MNHNS and CDR2 as SASEGT. The CDR3 is 13 residues long. The chain links TRBV6-1 to TRBJ1-3, with 7 bases matching TRBD1. This TCR came from a girl under 18 in good health and CMV-seropositive. The sequenced material came from PBMCs. The CDR3 DNA is TGTGCCAGCCTCGGGACAGCTGGAAACACCATATATTTT. Protein product: CASLGTAGNTIYF.